This TCR beta chain appears in the sequencing data of a study of T cells in Graves' hyperthyroidism and ophthalmopathy. This clonotype was seen many times. Its antigen is not identified. TCR beta CDR3 regions were amplified from RNA. The HTBI primer set was used in a first-round RT-PCR of the TCR CDR3. One entry per CDR3 protein results from TCRdb running MiXCR on the multiplex PCR reads. The table records a few hundred thousand distinct CDR3 sequences, approximately 15% of them present only once. Study-wide findings and caveats: Using 13 V-J features, a model discriminated ophthalmopathy from stable hyperthyroidism.

The TCR originated in a woman aged 25 to 39 with Graves' ophthalmopathy. The sequencing input was blood.

CDR3 in amino acids: CASSLSEVWGTEAFF. For the CDR3, the DNA is TGTGCCAGCAGCCTTAGCGAGGTGTGGGGCACTGAAGCTTTCTTT. The chain employs TRBV11-2 and TRBJ1-1; D unresolved. The CDR3 runs to 15 residues. Germline loops: CDR1 SGHAT, CDR2 FQNNGV. V lost 5 bases and J 4 bases, leaving 17 bases between the germline ends.